The T cell receptor (beta chain) described here comes from a study of blood T cell repertoires in COVID-19. At the level of the study: Sources were T cells, B-cell-depleted T cells, or PBMCs; the material itself was cDNA or gDNA.

Original processing notes: For nucleated cells, counts were estimated from reference gene primer amplification. TCRdb's table, derived via immunoSEQ multiplex PCR, lists solely in-frame clones and lacks some. The V and J calls and clone size come from that table; D and trimming were worked out from the DNA. The table shows about 160,000 clones, with about four fifths occurring only once. This clone was counted only a few times. The junction had 13 bases not matched to a gene; V was cut back by 1 base and J by 5 bases. Germline CDR1 reads SGHNT; CDR2 reads YYREEE (reference sequence). The CDR3 runs to 17 residues.

The chain links TRBV5-4 to TRBJ2-5, with 8 bases that match TRBD2. The sequence came from a man in his 70s who had recovered from COVID-19. The sequencing sample was made of peripheral blood. CDR3 protein: CASSLRAGGLGAETQYF. In nucleotides, the CDR3 is TGTGCCAGCAGCTTGCGGGCGGGAGGTCTTGGTGCGGAGACCCAGTACTTC.